This T cell receptor beta chain is from a study of vaccination and CD4 T cells after COVID-19. At the level of the study: Stimuli were overlapping spike peptide pools of SARS-CoV-2 and three common cold coronaviruses (HCoV-NL63, HCoV-OC43, HCoV-229E).

The ends were cut back, 1 base at V and 7 bases at J, with 11 bases in the middle. There are 14 residues in the CDR3. Germline assignment: CDR1 LNHNV and CDR2 YYDKDF (reference sequence). With the Oncomine TCR Beta short-read assay, DNA from cultured CD4+ T cells was sequenced. One entry per CDR3 protein, called by TCRdb with MiXCR from the PCR reads. The sample records about 30,000 distinct CDR3 sequences, 55% to 80% being singletons. Concerning this clonotype itself: The antigen remains undetermined.

The sample's treatment: roughly ten-day PBMC culture with coronavirus spike peptide pools or control peptides (ViraFEST assay). This rearrangement joins TRBV15 to TRBJ1-5; possibly TRBD1 for D (5 bases). The TCR originated in a human donor who received a COVID-19 vaccine. The source material was CD4+ T cells from blood, cultured in vitro, sampled after SARS-CoV-2 vaccination. Here the CDR3 reads CATSRAGGHQPQHF. As DNA, the CDR3 is TGTGCCACCAGCAGAGCGGGGGGTCACCAGCCCCAGCATTTT.